A selection of T cell receptor beta chains follows, all from one sample in a study of cytotoxic CD8 clonotypes in ibrutinib-treated CLL. Sequencing used immunoSEQ multiplex PCR; TCRdb keeps in-frame clones, though not all of them. The data show approximately 92,000 clones, around 77% seen once. The sample in question was PBMCs, obtained after 24 months of ibrutinib treatment. These receptors originate from a human donor with chronic lymphocytic leukemia. Each CDR3 is given with its conserved first and last residue. The D gene is left open where the match is weak. Not every row has a clone size; where given, it reads once, few, many or a size class.

cdr3_nt: TGTGCCAGCAGTCAGATCAGGACGAACACTGAAGCTTTCTTT; cdr3_aa: CASSQIRTNTEAFF; d_call: .; clone_size: few; v_call: TRBV7-2; j_call: TRBJ1-1
cdr3_nt: TGTGCCAGCAGTGAATTTGCCCCCAGGAACTTC; cdr3_aa: CASSEFAPRNF; d_call: .; clone_size: .; v_call: TRBV6-1; j_call: TRBJ2-7
cdr3_nt: TGTGCCAGCAGCCAAGGGGCGGGGTCCAGCATGAACACTGAAGCTTTCTTT; cdr3_aa: CASSQGAGSSMNTEAFF; d_call: .; clone_size: few; v_call: TRBV4-2; j_call: TRBJ1-1
cdr3_nt: TGTGCCATCAGCCCGGAGGCAGGGGGAATCGAAAAACTGTTTTTT; cdr3_aa: CAISPEAGGIEKLFF; d_call: TRBD1; clone_size: .; v_call: TRBV10-3; j_call: TRBJ1-4
cdr3_nt: TGTGCCAGCAGTGAAGGGGGGAGGGAAGAGACCCAGTACTTC; cdr3_aa: CASSEGGREETQYF; d_call: TRBD2; clone_size: .; v_call: TRBV6-1; j_call: TRBJ2-5
cdr3_nt: TGCGCCAGCAGCTCGAGGACAGCCAGCTCCTACAATGAGCAGTTCTTC; cdr3_aa: CASSSRTASSYNEQFF; d_call: .; clone_size: .; v_call: TRBV5-1; j_call: TRBJ2-1
cdr3_nt: TGCGCCAGCAGCTCCCGACTAGCGGTGGTAGATGAGCAGTTCTTC; cdr3_aa: CASSSRLAVVDEQFF; d_call: TRBD2; clone_size: few; v_call: TRBV5-1; j_call: TRBJ2-1
cdr3_nt: TGTGCCAGCTGCAGACGGCAGCAGAACAATGAGCAGTTCTTC; cdr3_aa: CASCRRQQNNEQFF; d_call: .; clone_size: .; v_call: TRBV6-5; j_call: TRBJ2-1
cdr3_nt: TGTGCCAGCAGTTTAGGGACCCCGGGACACAACAATGAGCAGTTCTTC; cdr3_aa: CASSLGTPGHNNEQFF; d_call: .; clone_size: .; v_call: TRBV27; j_call: TRBJ2-1
cdr3_nt: TGCGCCAGCAGCCCTCGGACAGGGGGCAATGAGCAGTTCTTC; cdr3_aa: CASSPRTGGNEQFF; d_call: TRBD1; clone_size: .; v_call: TRBV5-1; j_call: TRBJ2-1
cdr3_nt: TGTGCCAGCAGCTTAGGTCAGGGCTTAGGAAGGACTGAAGCTTTCTTT; cdr3_aa: CASSLGQGLGRTEAFF; d_call: .; clone_size: .; v_call: TRBV7-9; j_call: TRBJ1-1
cdr3_nt: TGTGCCAGCAGCTTAGAGGGCGGGAGTAACTACGAGCAGTACTTC; cdr3_aa: CASSLEGGSNYEQYF; d_call: TRBD2; clone_size: .; v_call: TRBV11-3; j_call: TRBJ2-7
cdr3_nt: TGTGCCAGCTCACCCCAACTAGCGGGAGGGCTCTACAATGAGCAGTTCTTC; cdr3_aa: CASSPQLAGGLYNEQFF; d_call: TRBD2; clone_size: .; v_call: TRBV18; j_call: TRBJ2-1
cdr3_nt: TGCGCCAGCAGCCCCCTTGGATCCCGTGCAACTAATGAAAAACTGTTTTTT; cdr3_aa: CASSPLGSRATNEKLFF; d_call: .; clone_size: .; v_call: TRBV5-1; j_call: TRBJ1-4
cdr3_nt: TGTGCCTGGAGTGAAAGGGACTGGCAGCCCCAGCATTTT; cdr3_aa: CAWSERDWQPQHF; d_call: .; clone_size: .; v_call: TRBV30; j_call: TRBJ1-5
cdr3_nt: TGTGCCAGCATCAAAGGGGAATTCGCTACTTACACCTTC; cdr3_aa: CASIKGEFATYTF; d_call: .; clone_size: .; v_call: TRBV6-5; j_call: TRBJ1-2
cdr3_nt: TGTGCCAGCAGTGAAAAAATAGGACGGCTGAACACTGAAGCTTTCTTT; cdr3_aa: CASSEKIGRLNTEAFF; d_call: .; clone_size: .; v_call: TRBV25-1; j_call: TRBJ1-1
cdr3_nt: TGTGCCAGTAGTGGAGGGGAAGGAGTAGCAGATACGCAGTATTTT; cdr3_aa: CASSGGEGVADTQYF; d_call: .; clone_size: .; v_call: TRBV19; j_call: TRBJ2-3
cdr3_nt: TGTGCCAGCTCACCACTGGCAGAAACACGCACAGATACGCAGTATTTT; cdr3_aa: CASSPLAETRTDTQYF; d_call: .; clone_size: .; v_call: TRBV18; j_call: TRBJ2-3
cdr3_nt: TGTGCCAGCTCCGCGAGGACAGGGGACGGCTACACCTTC; cdr3_aa: CASSARTGDGYTF; d_call: TRBD1; clone_size: .; v_call: TRBV18; j_call: TRBJ1-2
cdr3_nt: TGTGCCAGCAGTTATCAGAGCTGGGCTAGCGGGAGCGGCACCGGGGAGCTGTTTTTT; cdr3_aa: CASSYQSWASGSGTGELFF; d_call: TRBD2; clone_size: .; v_call: TRBV27; j_call: TRBJ2-2
cdr3_nt: TGTGCCACCAGCAGAGTCCAGGGCAACATTCAGTACTTC; cdr3_aa: CATSRVQGNIQYF; d_call: .; clone_size: many; v_call: TRBV15; j_call: TRBJ2-4
cdr3_nt: TGTGCCAGCAGTGAAGGAGGGGTAACTAATGAAAAACTGTTTTTT; cdr3_aa: CASSEGGVTNEKLFF; d_call: .; clone_size: .; v_call: TRBV2; j_call: TRBJ1-4
cdr3_nt: TGTGCCAGCAGCTTAAACAGGGAGTTTGAAGCTTTCTTT; cdr3_aa: CASSLNREFEAFF; d_call: .; clone_size: few; v_call: TRBV7-6; j_call: TRBJ1-1
cdr3_nt: TGTGCCAGCAGCTTAGTCGGGCGGTCTAGCACAGATACGCAGTATTTT; cdr3_aa: CASSLVGRSSTDTQYF; d_call: .; clone_size: .; v_call: TRBV11-1; j_call: TRBJ2-3
cdr3_nt: TGTGCCAGCAGCCTAGGACAGGGTTTTCCGAACACTGAAGCTTTCTTT; cdr3_aa: CASSLGQGFPNTEAFF; d_call: TRBD1; clone_size: .; v_call: TRBV11-3; j_call: TRBJ1-1
cdr3_nt: TGCGCCAGCAGCTTGGTAGGGACAGGGTCGTATGGCTACACCTTC; cdr3_aa: CASSLVGTGSYGYTF; d_call: TRBD1; clone_size: .; v_call: TRBV5-1; j_call: TRBJ1-2
cdr3_nt: TGTGCCAGCAGCTTAGTTAAGGGTGGGGGTGAGCAGTTCTTC; cdr3_aa: CASSLVKGGGEQFF; d_call: .; clone_size: once; v_call: TRBV11-3; j_call: TRBJ2-1
cdr3_nt: TGTGCCAGCAGGGAGACAACAGGGCTCAGCTATGGCTACACCTTC; cdr3_aa: CASRETTGLSYGYTF; d_call: .; clone_size: .; v_call: TRBV27; j_call: TRBJ1-2
cdr3_nt: TGTGCCAGCAGCTTAATGGAGAGCACTGAAGCTTTCTTT; cdr3_aa: CASSLMESTEAFF; d_call: .; clone_size: .; v_call: TRBV7-2; j_call: TRBJ1-1
cdr3_nt: TGCGCCAGCAGCGACAGGGGGGATACTGAAGCTTTCTTT; cdr3_aa: CASSDRGDTEAFF; d_call: TRBD1; clone_size: .; v_call: TRBV5-1; j_call: TRBJ1-1
cdr3_nt: TGTGCCAGCAGCTTCCTTGACAGGGGACTGGGGCAGCCCCAGCATTTT; cdr3_aa: CASSFLDRGLGQPQHF; d_call: TRBD1; clone_size: .; v_call: TRBV7-2; j_call: TRBJ1-5
cdr3_nt: TGCGCCAGCAGTTCGGGGGCATTCGGGGCGGGGAACACTGAAGCTTTCTTT; cdr3_aa: CASSSGAFGAGNTEAFF; d_call: .; clone_size: .; v_call: TRBV5-1; j_call: TRBJ1-1
cdr3_nt: TGTGCCAGCAGCTTAGGTTCTAGCGGGAACTACGAGCAGTACTTC; cdr3_aa: CASSLGSSGNYEQYF; d_call: TRBD2; clone_size: .; v_call: TRBV7-2; j_call: TRBJ2-7
cdr3_nt: TGCGCCAGCAGCTTTAGCAAAGCCGGTACCGGGGAGCTGTTTTTT; cdr3_aa: CASSFSKAGTGELFF; d_call: .; clone_size: .; v_call: TRBV5-1; j_call: TRBJ2-2
cdr3_nt: TGTGCCAGCAGCTTAGCCAGCGGAGGGGGCCCCTATGAGCAGTTCTTC; cdr3_aa: CASSLASGGGPYEQFF; d_call: .; clone_size: .; v_call: TRBV7-2; j_call: TRBJ2-1
cdr3_nt: TGTGCCAGCACACGGGACAGGGGGTCCCCTAACTATGGCTACACCTTC; cdr3_aa: CASTRDRGSPNYGYTF; d_call: TRBD1; clone_size: .; v_call: TRBV2; j_call: TRBJ1-2
cdr3_nt: TGCGCCAGCAGCCAATCTTACCAGGGGAACTATGGCTACACCTTC; cdr3_aa: CASSQSYQGNYGYTF; d_call: .; clone_size: .; v_call: TRBV4-1; j_call: TRBJ1-2
cdr3_nt: TGTGCCTGGGGGTCTCTGGCCCAGTACTTC; cdr3_aa: CAWGSLAQYF; d_call: .; clone_size: .; v_call: TRBV30; j_call: TRBJ2-5
cdr3_nt: TGTGCCAGCACCATCTCCACGGGACTACAGAACACCGGGGAGCTGTTTTTT; cdr3_aa: CASTISTGLQNTGELFF; d_call: TRBD2; clone_size: .; v_call: TRBV2; j_call: TRBJ2-2
cdr3_nt: TGCGCCAGCAGCTTACAGGGAACTGGGGCCAACGTCCTGACTTTC; cdr3_aa: CASSLQGTGANVLTF; d_call: .; clone_size: .; v_call: TRBV5-1; j_call: TRBJ2-6
cdr3_nt: TGTGCCAGCAGTTCAGGTTCGCCCAACACCATATATTTT; cdr3_aa: CASSSGSPNTIYF; d_call: .; clone_size: many; v_call: TRBV7-9; j_call: TRBJ1-3
cdr3_nt: TGTGCCAGCAGGGGAAGCGGGGGGGTCTACGAGCAGTACTTC; cdr3_aa: CASRGSGGVYEQYF; d_call: TRBD2; clone_size: .; v_call: TRBV25-1; j_call: TRBJ2-7
cdr3_nt: TGTGCCAGCTCACCAGGTTTGGGCACCTACGAGCAGTACTTC; cdr3_aa: CASSPGLGTYEQYF; d_call: .; clone_size: .; v_call: TRBV18; j_call: TRBJ2-7
cdr3_nt: TGTGCCAGCAGCTTGGTACGGACAACAGGCGGGGAGCTGTTTTTT; cdr3_aa: CASSLVRTTGGELFF; d_call: .; clone_size: .; v_call: TRBV7-2; j_call: TRBJ2-2
cdr3_nt: TGTGCCAGCCGTAGAGAGGATGAGCAGTTCTTC; cdr3_aa: CASRREDEQFF; d_call: .; clone_size: many; v_call: TRBV27; j_call: TRBJ2-1
cdr3_nt: TGTGCCAGCAGCTTAGCCGGGCAGGGGGCAACCTACGAGCAGTACTTC; cdr3_aa: CASSLAGQGATYEQYF; d_call: TRBD1; clone_size: .; v_call: TRBV7-2; j_call: TRBJ2-7
cdr3_nt: TGTGCCAGCAGCTTAACTCCTGGGGAGACCCAGTACTTC; cdr3_aa: CASSLTPGETQYF; d_call: .; clone_size: .; v_call: TRBV11-2; j_call: TRBJ2-5
cdr3_nt: TGTGCCAGCAGCTTAAATGGGGGTGGTTTAGGTGCCAACGTCCTGACTTTC; cdr3_aa: CASSLNGGGLGANVLTF; d_call: .; clone_size: .; v_call: TRBV7-3; j_call: TRBJ2-6
cdr3_nt: TGCAGCGTTGTTCAGGGCATCCCCTACGAGCAGTACTTC; cdr3_aa: CSVVQGIPYEQYF; d_call: .; clone_size: .; v_call: TRBV29-1; j_call: TRBJ2-7
cdr3_nt: TGTGCCAGCAGGGGGACAGCGCCTAACTATGGCTACACCTTC; cdr3_aa: CASRGTAPNYGYTF; d_call: TRBD1; clone_size: .; v_call: TRBV6-1; j_call: TRBJ1-2
cdr3_nt: TGTGCCAGCACCCGGGACAGGGGCGAGACCCAGTACTTC; cdr3_aa: CASTRDRGETQYF; d_call: .; clone_size: few; v_call: TRBV21-1; j_call: TRBJ2-5
cdr3_nt: TGTGCCAGCAGCCCGCTGGCGGGAGGGCCCAATGAGCAGTTCTTC; cdr3_aa: CASSPLAGGPNEQFF; d_call: TRBD2; clone_size: .; v_call: TRBV5-6; j_call: TRBJ2-1
cdr3_nt: TGTGCCAGCAGCTTAACATTAGGACAGCCGTTCTTC; cdr3_aa: CASSLTLGQPFF; d_call: .; clone_size: .; v_call: TRBV11-2; j_call: TRBJ2-1